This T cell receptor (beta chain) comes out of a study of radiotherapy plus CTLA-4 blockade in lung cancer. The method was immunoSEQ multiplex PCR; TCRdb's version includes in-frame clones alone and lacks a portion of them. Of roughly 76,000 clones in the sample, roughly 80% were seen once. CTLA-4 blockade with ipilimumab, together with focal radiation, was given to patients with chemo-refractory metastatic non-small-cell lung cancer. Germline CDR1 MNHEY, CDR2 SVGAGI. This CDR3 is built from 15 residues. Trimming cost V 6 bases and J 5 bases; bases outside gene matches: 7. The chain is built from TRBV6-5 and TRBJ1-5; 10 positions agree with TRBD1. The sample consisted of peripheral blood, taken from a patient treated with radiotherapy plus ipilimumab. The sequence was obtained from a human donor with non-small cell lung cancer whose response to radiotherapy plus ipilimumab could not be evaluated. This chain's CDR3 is CASRTHGTGDQPQHF. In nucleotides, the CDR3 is TGTGCCAGCAGAACCCACGGGACAGGGGATCAGCCCCAGCATTTT.